This T cell receptor beta chain appears in the sequencing data of a study of blood T cell repertoires in COVID-19. Turning to the study itself: Acute and convalescent COVID-19 samples came from the United States, Italy and Spain. PBMCs, B-cell-depleted T cells, or T cells were the source of the cDNA or gDNA that made up the material.

It was during active infection that Seattle patients were enrolled and then longitudinally followed. Per the authors' pipeline: The assay estimated nucleated cells by amplifying reference gene primers. This table comes from immunoSEQ multiplex PCR, and its TCRdb copy is limited to in-frame clones, with some not included. The V and J calls and the clone size are those of that table, but D and trimming were determined from the DNA. The repertoire has roughly 30,000 clones, approximately 93% of them found once; the top ten carry 0.83%. The source of this sequence is a woman aged 65 to 85 with COVID-19, enrolled during active disease. Sequenced: peripheral blood.

The CDR3 nucleotides read TGTGCCAGCAGTGAAGACCGGGAGCTCTACGAGCAGTACTTC. Translating gives CASSEDRELYEQYF. This chain links TRBV2 with TRBJ2-7; the D gene is possibly TRBD2 (6 bases). This CDR3 contains 14 residues. Germline CDR1 is SNHLY and CDR2 is FYNNEI. The V gene lost 1 base and the J gene lost 3 bases, with 10 bases spanning the gap.